The entry below describes one T cell receptor beta chain. TCR beta from blood CD8+ and CD4+ T cells was sequenced. An input of about 0.45 to 1 ug of RNA was subjected to reverse transcription using random hexamers. MiXCR, applied by TCRdb to the immunoSEQ multiplex PCR reads, yields one record per CDR3 protein. The sample consists of 70,000 or so distinct CDR3 sequences, 90% to 95% of them appearing once. This sample stems from a study of CD8 T cells in Susac syndrome. The V end was cut by 0 bases, the J end by 3 bases, with 12 bases between. This CDR3 contains 16 residues. The V and J genes are TRBV23-1 and TRBJ2-1; D not resolved. TRBV23-1 is recorded as an ORF, its role being uncertain. The sequence was collected from a human donor with multiple sclerosis. Sequencing was done on a sample of CD8+ T cells from PBMCs. CDR3 protein: CASSQSWHRYYNEQFF. The CDR3 coding sequence is TGCGCCAGCAGTCAATCGTGGCACCGATACTACAATGAGCAGTTCTTC.